The sequence of this TCR beta chain was determined in a study of shared clonotypes between healthy human individuals. Study details: Every donor yielded three CD4 naive, three CD4 memory, two CD8 naive and one CD8 memory plate.

Repertoires were generated with immunoSEQ multiplex PCR, while TCRdb's copy carries only in-frame clones and drops some. Of 800,000 to 1,200,000 clones detected, roughly 74% appear once; the ten largest clones hold approximately 0.56%. This clone occurred many times. Its antigen remains unidentified. The sample carries other DNA sequences with the same CDR3. Broader study findings: The expectation was that sequencing depth would affect clonotype sharing among donors. Naive CD4 clonotypes were shared across a handful of donors at around 5.4%.

This CDR3 has 14 residues. Germline loops: CDR1 SQVTM, CDR2 ANQGSEA. J was trimmed by 5 bases and V by 4 bases; bases with no gene match: 11. The origin of this receptor is a man between 18 and 35 years old in good health. Some clones in this sample may be carry-over from other donors' samples. The sample consisted of memory CD4+ T cells from PBMCs. Subset described: CD45RA-negative fraction. V is TRBV29-1 and J is TRBJ2-7; TRBD2 aligns across 7 bases. The CDR3 region is CSVVGGRGADEQYF. The CDR3 nucleotides are TGCAGCGTTGTTGGCGGGAGAGGGGCGGACGAGCAGTACTTC.